The text below deals with one TCR beta chain. The antigen it binds to is not known. The input lacks base qualities; no much larger clone sits a single base away. These data are taken from a study of CD39 and CD103 CD8 tumor-infiltrating T cells (dated by TCRdb to the late 2010s). About the full investigation: Repertoire comparisons were shown for an HPV-positive HNSCC, an HPV-negative HNSCC, an ovarian cancer and a melanoma patient. TCRbeta CDR3 deep sequencing compared repertoires of CD8 TIL subsets defined by CD103 and CD39 with peripheral memory CD8 T cells.

Here is what the overall study found, with its caveats: DP CD8 TILs appeared to be more oligoclonal than DN and SP CD8 TILs and blood memory CD8 T cells, with about 56-90% covered by the top 30 clonotypes. Clonotypes from DP TILs were seldom detected in blood or uninvolved lymph node, while clonotypes from DN TILs overlapped to a large extent with peripheral memory CD8 repertoires.

From V the trimming removes 4 bases and from J it removes 6 bases, while the gene matches leave 3 bases of the junction unaccounted for. The CDR3 starts with the cysteine, ends with the phenylalanine, and has 13 residues. Of the read, only the CDR3 DNA is kept; its 39 bases are in frame from base 1. Looking up the germline V gene yields CDR1 MGHDK and CDR2 SYGVNS. For each subset, between roughly 10,000 and 100,000 sorted cells were used for genomic DNA extraction with the DNeasy Blood and Tissue Kit. The TCRbeta V-J or V-D-J regions were sequenced and mapped through the immunoSEQ service, and coverage above 10x per sample was achieved. The paper's processing steps were these. Analysis was limited to productive rearrangements exported from the immunoSEQ Analyzer platform, and clonality was evaluated on the 500 most abundant clones. Repertoire overlap between populations was quantified with the Morisita-Horn similarity index and the Jaccard index. In 5 or 6 cancer patients, Morisita-Horn similarity was measured between the TCR repertoires of CD8 T-cell subsets. The table was pulled from immuneACCESS by TCRdb, which kept in-frame rearrangements only. Such tables lose some clones; where checked, under half of the loss comes from unresolved V genes, and the rest has no known cause. The DNA was the basis for D and trimming; V, J and clone size are from that table. Across this sample there are 2,500 to 3,000 clones, with roughly four fifths seen only once. The top ten clones comprise 20% to 25% of the sample.

Patients were not receiving therapy at sample collection, though earlier treatments ranged from chemotherapy, radiotherapy, surgery and immunotherapy to none. Thawed cells were enriched for T lymphocytes with a negative-selection kit, adding EpCAM beads for tumor-infiltrating lymphocytes. For the CD8 TIL subsets, CD3+CD4-CD8+CD45RA- cells were FACS-sorted and divided into DN, SP and DP based on their expression of CD39 and CD103. Tumor specimens were minced, digested for 1 h with hyaluronidase, collagenase and DNase, filtered, enriched by Ficoll and cryopreserved. Populations were sorted to about 99% purity on a FACSAria II, and cell pellets were frozen for TCR sequencing without culture.

Sequencing was carried out using CD39- CD103- CD8+ T cells sorted from the tumor. What the cell subset or site label conveys for this sample: CD103-CD39- double-negative CD45RA- CD8 T cells. The clonotype was recovered from a human donor with head and neck squamous cell carcinoma. The chain is made from TRBV25-1 and TRBJ2-1, and 7 junctional nucleotides match TRBD1. The sequence in DNA is TGTGCCAGCAGTGGGACAGGAGGCAATGAGCAGTTCTTC. Its translation reads: CASSGTGGNEQFF.